The T cell receptor (beta chain) under discussion was sequenced for a study of T cell responses to AZD1222 COVID-19 vaccine. Overall study results and limits: Repertoires were sampled only after the peak T cell response. It was only 6 or 7 AZD1222 recipients who were seropositive at baseline.

This clone was seen just once. What it recognizes is unknown. The method was immunoSEQ multiplex PCR; TCRdb's version includes in-frame clones alone and lacks a portion of them. The data contain 150,000 or so clones, approximately 93% of them seen just once; the ten biggest clones take up 0.7% to 1%. Germline values: CDR1 ENHRY, CDR2 SYGVKD. The CDR3 is 14 amino acids. The junction had 7 bases not matched to a gene; V was cut back by 6 bases and J by 4 bases. This sequence originates from an adult in good health. This specimen was peripheral blood, taken on day 0 of MenACWY control vaccination. The chain uses TRBV10-3 and TRBJ1-1, with 8 bases aligning to TRBD1. Here the CDR3 DNA reads TGTGCCATCAGGAACACAGGGGGGAGCACTGAAGCTTTCTTT. Translating it yields CAIRNTGGSTEAFF.